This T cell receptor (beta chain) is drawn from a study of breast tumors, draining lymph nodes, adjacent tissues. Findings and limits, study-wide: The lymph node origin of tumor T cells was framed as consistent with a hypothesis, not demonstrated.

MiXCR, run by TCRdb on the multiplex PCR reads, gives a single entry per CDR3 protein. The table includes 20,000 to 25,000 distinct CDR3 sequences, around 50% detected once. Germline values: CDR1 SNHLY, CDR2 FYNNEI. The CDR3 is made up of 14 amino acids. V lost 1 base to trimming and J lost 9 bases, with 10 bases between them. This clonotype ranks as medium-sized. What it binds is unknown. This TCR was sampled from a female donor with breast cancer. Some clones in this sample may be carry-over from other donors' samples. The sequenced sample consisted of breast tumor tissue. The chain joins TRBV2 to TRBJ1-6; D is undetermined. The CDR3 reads CASSEGIRSSPLHF. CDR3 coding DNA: TGTGCCAGCAGTGAAGGAATACGTAGTTCACCCCTCCACTTT.